This T cell receptor beta chain was retrieved from a study of cytomegalovirus exposure and HLA in healthy donors. V shed 2 bases, J shed 0 bases, and the junction held 1 base outside the gene matches. The V gene's germline CDR1 is SGHTS and CDR2 YDEGEE. This CDR3 is built from 15 residues. Points on this clone: What it binds is not known.

Study-level results: It was only CMV serostatus that was available as immune exposure information. In vitro, a few CMV-associated chains proved specific for CMV antigens. In a later analysis, an Asian-associated ancestry cluster reportedly showed fewer N-insertions than the roughly 700-donor mean. Further analysis was carried out later, and it showed several of the most significant clusters appearing linked to common viral pathogens.

Primers included in the PCR were 60 Vbeta and 13 Jbeta primers. This table comes from immunoSEQ multiplex PCR, and its TCRdb copy is limited to in-frame clones, with some not included. The table lists around 150,000 clones, 68% of them singletons. The chain couples TRBV5-8 to TRBJ2-1, with 8 bases aligning to TRBD2. The sequencing sample was made of PBMCs. This TCR came from a man aged 50-60 years in good health and CMV-seronegative. CDR3 DNA: TGTGCCAGCAGCTTCGGACTAGCCTCCTACAATGAGCAGTTCTTC. It encodes CASSFGLASYNEQFF.